The next 21 T cell receptor beta chains were all read from a single sample in a study of monozygotic twins with inflammatory bowel disease (dated by TCRdb to the late 2010s). The library was produced with 5' RACE. Sequencing instrument: Illumina HiSeq 2500. TCRdb reprocessed the raw reads; every CDR3 protein sequence is a single record, and DNA is not supplied. This sample's listing comprises 200,000 to 250,000 distinct CDR3 sequences. The ten largest clones take up approximately 1.6% of the sample. The sequenced sample was blood. These receptors were taken from a human donor with ulcerative colitis or Crohn's disease, or a healthy co-twin of an affected twin (not recorded which).

The chain recombines TRBV5-1 with TRBJ1-2; TCRdb selects TRBD1, and the lack of DNA leaves this call unchecked. The CDR3 is made up of 15 amino acids. Germline V lookup: CDR1 SGHRS, CDR2 YFSETQ. This CDR3 reads CASSYGDTSTGGYTF.

The V and J genes are TRBV5-1 and TRBJ2-2; TCRdb's D call, TRBD1, is unchecked because there is no DNA. Germline CDR1 is SGHRS and CDR2 is YFSETQ. The CDR3 is 16 residues long. CDR3 sequence: CASRTPGTGSTGELFF. Filled out from reference TRBV5-1 and TRBJ2-2, the complete variable domain reads KAGVTQTPRYLIKTRGQQVTLSCSPISGHRSVSWYQQTPGQGLQFLFEYFSETQRNKGNFPGRFSGRQFSNSRSEMNVSTLELGDSALYLCASRTPGTGSTGELFFGEGSRLTVL.

This sequence joins TRBV11-2 and TRBJ2-3; TCRdb picks TRBD1, but there is no DNA to check that call. This CDR3 has 19 residues. CDR1 and CDR2 from the germline V gene are SGHAT and FQNNGV. CDR3 amino acids: CASSHRGGGGIGGTDTQYF.

The rearrangement links TRBV25-1 to TRBJ2-1. This CDR3 has 11 residues. Germline V CDR1 and CDR2: MGHDK, SYGVNS. CDR3 in amino acids: CASNSYNEQFF.

The chain carries TRBV11-2 and TRBJ1-1; no DNA is available, so the TRBD1 call from TCRdb remains unchecked. Per germline, CDR1 SGHAT and CDR2 FQNNGV. The CDR3 runs to 16 residues. CDR3 loop: CASSNADSSLNTEAFF.

CDR3 residues: CSVGRSGMGANEQFF. The rearrangement joins TRBV29-1 to TRBJ2-1; no DNA is available, so the TRBD1 call from TCRdb remains unchecked. This CDR3 comprises 15 residues. CDR1 and CDR2 from the germline V gene are SQVTM and ANQGSEA.

The rearrangement links TRBV7-2 to TRBJ1-3; with no DNA, the TCRdb D assignment of TRBD1 cannot be verified. Per germline, CDR1 SGHTA and CDR2 FQGNSA. The length of the CDR3 is 17 residues. CDR3 amino acids: CASSLLGRSSSGNTIYF. Full variable domain (remainder filled in from reference TRBV7-2 and TRBJ1-3): GAGVSQSPSNKVTEKGKDVELRCDPISGHTALYWYRQSLGQGLEFLIYFQGNSAPDKSGLPSDRFSAERTGGSVSTLTIQRTQQEDSAVYLCASSLLGRSSSGNTIYFGEGSWLTVV.

The V gene is TRBV7-2, the J gene TRBJ2-7. Germline assignment: CDR1 SGHTA and CDR2 FQGNSA. This CDR3 has 14 amino acids. The CDR3 sequence: CASSLRGIPYEQYF.

V and J are TRBV20-1 and TRBJ2-3; TCRdb's D gene call, TRBD2, goes unchecked for lack of DNA. CDR1 and CDR2 from the germline V gene are DFQATT and SNEGSKA (reference sequence). The CDR3 runs to 17 residues. This CDR3 reads CSAIPKWGTGGLAAQYF.

The CDR3 region is CASSIGQGGWKLFF. J is TRBJ1-4 and V is TRBV19; TCRdb lists TRBD1, though no DNA is available to test this call. This CDR3 spans 14 amino acids. The germline gives CDR1 LNHDA, CDR2 SQIVND (reference sequence).

V usage is TRBV20-1 and J usage is TRBJ1-2; TCRdb's D gene call, TRBD1, goes unchecked for lack of DNA. This CDR3 region has 13 residues. Germline V lookup: CDR1 DFQATT, CDR2 SNEGSKA (reference sequence). CDR3 in amino acids: CSAPRTQGNGYTF.

The rearrangement uses TRBV5-8 and TRBJ2-1; TCRdb's D gene call, TRBD1, goes unchecked for lack of DNA. Germline V gives CDR1 SGHTS, CDR2 YDEGEE. The CDR3 loop spans 15 amino acids. This CDR3 reads CASSPTGYSYNEQFF.

The chain joins TRBV20-1 to TRBJ2-2. CDR1 is DFQATT and CDR2 is SNEGSKA in the germline V gene (reference sequence). There are 15 residues in the CDR3. The CDR3 loop is CSARLLDPNTGELFF.

This chain connects TRBV7-3 to TRBJ1-1; the D call of TRBD1 rests on TCRdb alone, since no DNA is present to check it. This CDR3 comprises 15 residues. Germline V gene sequence: CDR1 SGHTA, CDR2 FQGTGA. The chain's CDR3 is CASSPLTVMNTEAFF. The full variable domain, its missing parts supplied by reference TRBV7-3 and TRBJ1-1, is GAGVSQTPSNKVTEKGKYVELRCDPISGHTALYWYRQSLGQGPEFLIYFQGTGAADDSGLPNDRFFAVRPEGSVSTLKIQRTERGDSAVYLCASSPLTVMNTEAFFGQGTRLTVV.

This chain links TRBV4-1 with TRBJ2-3; TCRdb selects TRBD1, and the lack of DNA leaves this call unchecked. CDR3 length: 16 residues. Germline lookup yields CDR1 MGHRA and CDR2 YSYEKL. This chain's CDR3 is CASSLRTGDLTDTQYF.

V usage is TRBV20-1 and J usage is TRBJ1-6. Germline-derived CDR1 and CDR2 are DFQATT and SNEGSKA (reference sequence). The CDR3 is 14 amino acids. CDR3 amino acids: CSGRGAQNNSPLHF.

The chain has TRBV7-9 and TRBJ1-2; TCRdb lists TRBD1, though no DNA is available to test this call. The CDR3 has 16 amino acids. Germline V gene lookup returns CDR1 SEHNR and CDR2 FQNEAQ (reference sequence). The CDR3 spells CASSLPGQVWPYGYTF.

The chain couples TRBV5-1 to TRBJ1-1; TCRdb designates TRBD1, a call that cannot be tested without DNA. CDR3 length: 15 amino acids. Germline V gives CDR1 SGHRS, CDR2 YFSETQ. CDR3 region: CASSSRQGMVTEAFF.

The chain combines TRBV5-1 with TRBJ2-2; without DNA, the TCRdb call of TRBD1 cannot be checked. CDR1 and CDR2 (germline): SGHRS, YFSETQ. The CDR3 length is 15 residues. The chain's CDR3 is CASSRGQPNTGELFF.

The chain employs TRBV3-1 and TRBJ1-1; TCRdb names TRBD1, which stays unverified in the absence of DNA. The CDR3 spans 13 residues. Germline V CDR1 and CDR2: LGHDT, YNNKEL (reference sequence). CDR3 in amino acids: CASSHLGGTEAFF.

This chain joins TRBV7-9 and TRBJ2-7; the TCRdb D gene call, TRBD1, has no DNA to confirm it. This CDR3 has 15 amino acids. Germline V gene sequence: CDR1 SEHNR, CDR2 FQNEAQ (reference sequence). The CDR3 here is CASSIPGQGPHEQYF.